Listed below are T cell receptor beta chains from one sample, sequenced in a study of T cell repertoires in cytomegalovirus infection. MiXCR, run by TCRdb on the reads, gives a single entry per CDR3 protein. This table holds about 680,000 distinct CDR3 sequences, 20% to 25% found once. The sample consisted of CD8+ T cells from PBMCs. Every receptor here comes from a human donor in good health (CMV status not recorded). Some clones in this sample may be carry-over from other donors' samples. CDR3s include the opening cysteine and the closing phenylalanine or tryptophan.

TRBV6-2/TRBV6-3 CASSYRSTGNQPQHF
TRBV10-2 CASSESPGGYGYTF
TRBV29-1 CSVWDRVRDGYTF
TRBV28 CASSLVWQGATEAFF
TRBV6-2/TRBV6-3 CASRLTGAMNTEAFF
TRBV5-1 CASSSGTGNSFSEQFF
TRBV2 CASRGNIQYF
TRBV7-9 CASSLDRRTLNTEAFF
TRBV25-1 CASSELLTGPSTDTQYF
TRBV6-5 CASSYSSGHNTGELFF
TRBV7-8 CASSSTPGLGNTIYF
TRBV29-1 CSVDLGLAVYEQFF
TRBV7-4 CASSLAGTRGNEQFF
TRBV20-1 CSARMMFRPDTEAFF
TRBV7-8 CASSPPGGSYGYTF
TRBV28 CASSSGGRQADNEQFF
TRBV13 CASSLVVADPRYTGELFF
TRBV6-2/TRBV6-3 CASNYPQNQPQHF
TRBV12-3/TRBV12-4 CASSFIAGVREQFF
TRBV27 CASSLRWDRGNTEAFF
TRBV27 CASRHPRSAGTGDTDTQYF
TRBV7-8 CASSLDRTSEAFF
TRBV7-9 CASRLQGNTEAFF
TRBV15 CATSATGGRGKLVFF
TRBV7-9 CASSETGAPTDTQYF
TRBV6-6 CASSYSSSSSYEQYF
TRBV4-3 CASSEDPLDEQFF
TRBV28 CASSLPGTGATDTQYF
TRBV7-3 CASSEGGFSTDTQYF
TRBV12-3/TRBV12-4 CASSLGVTVSRGVFTDTQYF
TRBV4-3 CASSETPYRSGANVLTF
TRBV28 CASSRLDTGELFF
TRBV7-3 CASSLSRRLRDTQYF
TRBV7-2 CASSLAISEQFF
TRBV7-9 CASSGSTGAYEQYF
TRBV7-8 CASSLRAWGEQYF
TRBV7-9 CASSFPYRGQGGYTF
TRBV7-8 CASSLGLAGGRGTDTQYF
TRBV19 CASSTPGTNTEAFF
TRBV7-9 CAGWTAYNGYTF
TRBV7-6 CASSAPDRGQETQYF
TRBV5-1 CASRKDSPKDTEAFF
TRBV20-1 CSPRVYSNQPQHF
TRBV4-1 CASSQVQGGYGYTF
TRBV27 CATYRSLSSLRSEQFF
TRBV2 CASSWTRKETQYF
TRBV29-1 CSVLISGTGANVLTF
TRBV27 CASSSWTRGYEQYF
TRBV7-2 CASSPMDREHNYGYTF
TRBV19 CASSPGQGLDEQFF
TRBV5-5 CASSLRGRGPSETQYF